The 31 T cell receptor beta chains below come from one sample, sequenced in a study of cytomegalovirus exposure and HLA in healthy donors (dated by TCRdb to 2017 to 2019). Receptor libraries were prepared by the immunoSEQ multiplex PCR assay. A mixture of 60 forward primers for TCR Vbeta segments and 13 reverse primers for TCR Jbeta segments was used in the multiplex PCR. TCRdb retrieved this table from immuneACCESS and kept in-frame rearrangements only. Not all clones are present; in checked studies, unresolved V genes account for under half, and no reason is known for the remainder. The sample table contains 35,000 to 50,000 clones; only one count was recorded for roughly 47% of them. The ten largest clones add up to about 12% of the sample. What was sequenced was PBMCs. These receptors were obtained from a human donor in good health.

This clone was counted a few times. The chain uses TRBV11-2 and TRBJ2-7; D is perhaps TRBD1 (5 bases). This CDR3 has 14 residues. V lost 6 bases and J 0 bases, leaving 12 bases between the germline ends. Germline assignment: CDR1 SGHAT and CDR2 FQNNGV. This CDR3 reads CASSIDRNSYEQYF. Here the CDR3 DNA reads TGTGCCAGCAGTATTGACAGAAACTCCTACGAGCAGTACTTC.

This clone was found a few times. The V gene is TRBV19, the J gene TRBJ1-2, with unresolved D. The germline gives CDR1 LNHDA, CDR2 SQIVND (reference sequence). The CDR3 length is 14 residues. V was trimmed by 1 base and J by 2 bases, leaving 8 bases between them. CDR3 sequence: CASSIGRRNYGYTF. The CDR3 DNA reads TGTGCCAGTAGTATAGGGCGGCGGAACTATGGCTACACCTTC.

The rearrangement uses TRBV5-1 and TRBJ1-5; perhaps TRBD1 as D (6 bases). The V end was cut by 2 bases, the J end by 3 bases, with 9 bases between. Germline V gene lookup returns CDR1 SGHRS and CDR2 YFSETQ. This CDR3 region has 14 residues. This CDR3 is CASSFSGDNQPQHF. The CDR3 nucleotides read TGCGCCAGCAGCTTTTCAGGGGACAATCAGCCCCAGCATTTT. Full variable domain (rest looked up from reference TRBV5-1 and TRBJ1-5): KAGVTQTPRYLIKTRGQQVTLSCSPISGHRSVSWYQQTPGQGLQFLFEYFSETQRNKGNFPGRFSGRQFSNSRSEMNVSTLELGDSALYLCASSFSGDNQPQHFGDGTRLSIL.

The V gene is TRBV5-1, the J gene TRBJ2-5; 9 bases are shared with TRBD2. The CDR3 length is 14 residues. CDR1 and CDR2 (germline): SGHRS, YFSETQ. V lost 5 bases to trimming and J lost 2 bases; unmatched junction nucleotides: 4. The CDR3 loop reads CASRGSGGQETQYF. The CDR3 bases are TGCGCCAGCAGGGGTAGCGGGGGTCAAGAGACCCAGTACTTC.

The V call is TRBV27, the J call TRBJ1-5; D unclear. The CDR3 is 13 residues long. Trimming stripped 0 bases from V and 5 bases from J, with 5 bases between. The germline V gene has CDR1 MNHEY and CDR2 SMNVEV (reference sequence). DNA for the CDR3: TGTGCCAGCAGTTTATCCCGAGATCAGCCCCAGCATTTT. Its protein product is CASSLSRDQPQHF.

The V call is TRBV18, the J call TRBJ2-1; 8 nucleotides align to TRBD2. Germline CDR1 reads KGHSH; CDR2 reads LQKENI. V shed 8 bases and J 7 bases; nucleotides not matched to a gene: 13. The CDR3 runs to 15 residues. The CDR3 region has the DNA TGTGCCAGCGGGCCCGGACTAGCCTCTATTAATGAGCAGTTCTTC. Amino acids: CASGPGLASINEQFF. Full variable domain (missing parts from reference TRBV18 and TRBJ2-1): NAGVMQNPRHLVRRRGQEARLRCSPMKGHSHVYWYRQLPEEGLKFMVYLQKENIIDESGMPKERFSAEFPKEGPSILRIQQVVRGDSAAYFCASGPGLASINEQFFGPGTRLTVL.

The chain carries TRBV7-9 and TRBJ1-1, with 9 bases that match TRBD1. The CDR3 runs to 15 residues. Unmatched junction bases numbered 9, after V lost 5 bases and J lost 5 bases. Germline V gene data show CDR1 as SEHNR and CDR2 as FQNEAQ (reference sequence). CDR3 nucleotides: TGTGCCAGCAGCCGAAGGCGGACAGGGGTTACTGAAGCTTTCTTT. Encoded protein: CASSRRRTGVTEAFF.

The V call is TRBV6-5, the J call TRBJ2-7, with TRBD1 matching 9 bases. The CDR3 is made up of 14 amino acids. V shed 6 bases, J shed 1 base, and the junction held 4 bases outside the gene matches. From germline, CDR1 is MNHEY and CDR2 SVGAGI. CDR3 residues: CASRNGQGSYEQYF. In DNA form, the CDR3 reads TGTGCCAGCAGGAACGGACAGGGGTCCTACGAGCAGTACTTC.

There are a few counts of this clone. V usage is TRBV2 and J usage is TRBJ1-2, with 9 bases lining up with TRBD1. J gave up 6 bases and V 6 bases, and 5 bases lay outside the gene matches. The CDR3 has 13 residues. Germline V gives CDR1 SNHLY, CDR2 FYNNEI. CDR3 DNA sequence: TGTGCCAGCAGGGGGACAGGGCCGCATGGCTACACCTTC. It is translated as CASRGTGPHGYTF. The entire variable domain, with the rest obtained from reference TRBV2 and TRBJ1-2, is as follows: EPEVTQTPSHQVTQMGQEVILRCVPISNHLYFYWYRQILGQKVEFLVSFYNNEISEKSEIFDDQFSVERPDGSNFTLKIRSTKLEDSAMYFCASRGTGPHGYTFGSGTRLTVV.

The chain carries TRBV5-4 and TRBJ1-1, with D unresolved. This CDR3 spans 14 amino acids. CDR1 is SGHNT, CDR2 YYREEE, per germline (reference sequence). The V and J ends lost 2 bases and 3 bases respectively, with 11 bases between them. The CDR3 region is CASSFIAVDTEAFF. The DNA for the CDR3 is TGTGCCAGCAGCTTTATAGCGGTGGACACTGAAGCTTTCTTT.

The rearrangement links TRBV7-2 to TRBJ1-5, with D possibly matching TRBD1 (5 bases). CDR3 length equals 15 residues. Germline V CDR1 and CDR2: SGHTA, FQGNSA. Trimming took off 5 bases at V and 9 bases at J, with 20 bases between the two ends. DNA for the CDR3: TGTGCCAGCAGCCCCTGGGGGGGGGACCTTGGGCCCCAGCATTTT. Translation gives CASSPWGGDLGPQHF. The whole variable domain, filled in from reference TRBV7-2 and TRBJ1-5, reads GAGVSQSPSNKVTEKGKDVELRCDPISGHTALYWYRQSLGQGLEFLIYFQGNSAPDKSGLPSDRFSAERTGGSVSTLTIQRTQQEDSAVYLCASSPWGGDLGPQHFGDGTRLSIL.

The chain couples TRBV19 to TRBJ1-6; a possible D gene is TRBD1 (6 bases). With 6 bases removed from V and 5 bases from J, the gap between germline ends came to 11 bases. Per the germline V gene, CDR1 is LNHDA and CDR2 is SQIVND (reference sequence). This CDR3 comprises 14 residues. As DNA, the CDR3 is TGTGCCAGTAGACCCCGGGACAATAATTCACCCCTCCACTTT. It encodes CASRPRDNNSPLHF.

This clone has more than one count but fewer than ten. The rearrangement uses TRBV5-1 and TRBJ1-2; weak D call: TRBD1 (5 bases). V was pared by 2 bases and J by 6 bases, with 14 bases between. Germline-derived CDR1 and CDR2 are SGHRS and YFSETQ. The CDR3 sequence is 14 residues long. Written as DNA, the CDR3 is TGCGCCAGCAGCTTAAGGCAGGGATTAGATGGCTACACCTTC. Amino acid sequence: CASSLRQGLDGYTF.

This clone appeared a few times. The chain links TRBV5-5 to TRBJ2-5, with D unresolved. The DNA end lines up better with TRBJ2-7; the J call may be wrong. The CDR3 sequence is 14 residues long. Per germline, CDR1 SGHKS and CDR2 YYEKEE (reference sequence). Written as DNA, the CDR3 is TGTGCCAGCAGCCCTCGTCAGGCTCGGAACGAGCAGTACTTC. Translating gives CASSPRQARNEQYF.

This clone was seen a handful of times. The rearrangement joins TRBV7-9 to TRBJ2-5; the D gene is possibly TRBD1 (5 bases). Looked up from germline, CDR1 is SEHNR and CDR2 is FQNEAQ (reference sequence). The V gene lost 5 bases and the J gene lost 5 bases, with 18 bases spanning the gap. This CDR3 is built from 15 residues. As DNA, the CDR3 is TGTGCCAGCAGCCCCAAAGGGCAGGGCTGGGAGACCCAGTACTTC. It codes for CASSPKGQGWETQYF.

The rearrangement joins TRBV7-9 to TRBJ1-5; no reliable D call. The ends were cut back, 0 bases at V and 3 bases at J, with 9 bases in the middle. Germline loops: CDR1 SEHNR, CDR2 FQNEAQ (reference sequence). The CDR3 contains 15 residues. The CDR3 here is CASSLAGQANQPQHF. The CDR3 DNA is TGTGCCAGCAGCTTAGCAGGTCAGGCCAATCAGCCCCAGCATTTT.

The CDR3 region is CASSQDWRETQYF. CDR3 bases: TGCGCCAGCAGCCAAGATTGGAGGGAGACCCAGTACTTC. J is TRBJ2-5 and V is TRBV4-3; D is possibly TRBD2 (5 bases). The CDR3 loop spans 13 amino acids. CDR1 and CDR2 (germline): LGHNA, YSLEER. V was shortened by 0 bases and J by 5 bases, with 7 bases between the two germline ends.

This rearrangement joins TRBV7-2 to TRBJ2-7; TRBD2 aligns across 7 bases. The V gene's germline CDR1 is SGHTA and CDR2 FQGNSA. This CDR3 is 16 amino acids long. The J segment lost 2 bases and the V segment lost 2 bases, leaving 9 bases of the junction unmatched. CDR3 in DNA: TGTGCCAGCAGCTTACGCGCAGCGGGGCTCACCTACGAGCAGTACTTC. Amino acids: CASSLRAAGLTYEQYF.

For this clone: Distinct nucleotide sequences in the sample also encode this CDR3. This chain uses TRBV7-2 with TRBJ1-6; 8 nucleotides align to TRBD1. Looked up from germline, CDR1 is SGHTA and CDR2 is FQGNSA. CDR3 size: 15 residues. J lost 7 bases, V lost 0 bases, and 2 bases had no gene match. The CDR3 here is CASSLAGQGNSPLHF. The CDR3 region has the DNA TGTGCCAGCAGCTTAGCCGGACAGGGAAATTCACCCCTCCACTTT.

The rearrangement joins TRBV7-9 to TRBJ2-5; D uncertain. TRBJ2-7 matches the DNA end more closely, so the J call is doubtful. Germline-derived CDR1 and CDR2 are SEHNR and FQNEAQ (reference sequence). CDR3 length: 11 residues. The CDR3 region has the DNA TGTGCCAGCAGCCAGGTCTACGAGCAGTACTTC. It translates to CASSQVYEQYF.

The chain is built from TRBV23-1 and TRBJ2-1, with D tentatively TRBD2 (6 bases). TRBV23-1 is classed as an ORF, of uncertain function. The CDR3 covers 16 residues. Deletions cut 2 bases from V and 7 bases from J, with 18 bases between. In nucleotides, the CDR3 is TGCGCCAGCAGTCAAGGAGGGGTTGGGCAGCCGAATGAGCAGTTCTTC. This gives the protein CASSQGGVGQPNEQFF.

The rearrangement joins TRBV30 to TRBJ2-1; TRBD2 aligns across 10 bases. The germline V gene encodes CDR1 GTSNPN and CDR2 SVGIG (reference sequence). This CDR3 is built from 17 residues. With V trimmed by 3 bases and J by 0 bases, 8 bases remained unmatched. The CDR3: CAWRRTSGISSYNEQFF. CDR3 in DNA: TGTGCCTGGAGACGGACTAGCGGAATTAGCTCCTACAATGAGCAGTTCTTC.

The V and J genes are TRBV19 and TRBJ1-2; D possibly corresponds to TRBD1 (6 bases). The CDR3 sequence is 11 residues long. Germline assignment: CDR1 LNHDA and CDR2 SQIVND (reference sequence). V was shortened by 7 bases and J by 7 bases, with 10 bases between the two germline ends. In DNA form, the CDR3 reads TGTGCCAGTACAGGGGAGTTTGGCTACACCTTC. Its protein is CASTGEFGYTF.

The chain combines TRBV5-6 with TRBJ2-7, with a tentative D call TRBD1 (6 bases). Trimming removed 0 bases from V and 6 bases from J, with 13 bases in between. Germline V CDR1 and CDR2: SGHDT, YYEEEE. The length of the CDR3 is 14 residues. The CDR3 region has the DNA TGTGCCAGCAGCTTGGGGCAGGGGTCCGGCGAGCAGTACTTC. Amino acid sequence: CASSLGQGSGEQYF.

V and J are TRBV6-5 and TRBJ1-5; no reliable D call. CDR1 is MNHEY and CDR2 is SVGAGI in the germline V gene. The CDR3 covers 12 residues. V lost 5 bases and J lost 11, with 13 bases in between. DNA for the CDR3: TGTGCCAGCAGTCCGCCTTTGGGAGCCCAGCATTTT. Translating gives CASSPPLGAQHF.

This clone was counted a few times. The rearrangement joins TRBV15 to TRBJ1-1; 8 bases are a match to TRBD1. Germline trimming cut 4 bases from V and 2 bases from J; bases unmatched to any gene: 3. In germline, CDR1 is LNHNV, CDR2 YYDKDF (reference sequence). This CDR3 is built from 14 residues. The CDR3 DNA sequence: TGTGCCACCAGCACAGGGGGCCTAAACACTGAAGCTTTCTTT. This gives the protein CATSTGGLNTEAFF.

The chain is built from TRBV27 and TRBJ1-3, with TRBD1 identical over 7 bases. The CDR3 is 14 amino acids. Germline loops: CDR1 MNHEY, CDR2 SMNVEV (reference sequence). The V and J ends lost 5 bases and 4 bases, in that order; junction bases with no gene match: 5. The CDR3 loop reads CASSTRGQGNTIYF. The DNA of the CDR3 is TGTGCCAGCAGTACCAGGGGACAGGGAAACACCATATATTTT.

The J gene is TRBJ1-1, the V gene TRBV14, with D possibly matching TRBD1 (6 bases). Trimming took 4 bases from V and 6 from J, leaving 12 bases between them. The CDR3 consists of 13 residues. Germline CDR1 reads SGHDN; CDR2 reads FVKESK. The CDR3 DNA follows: TGTGCCAGCAGCCTTACAGGGTCCTCTGAAGCTTTCTTT. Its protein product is CASSLTGSSEAFF.

The CDR3 sequence is CAITETGTVNSPLHF. The CDR3 DNA reads TGTGCCATCACCGAGACCGGGACAGTTAATTCACCCCTCCACTTT. The chain uses TRBV10-3 and TRBJ1-6; 7 bases align to TRBD1. Germline CDR1 ENHRY, CDR2 SYGVKD. The trim removed 7 bases at V and 6 bases at J, leaving 9 bases unmatched. There are 15 residues in the CDR3.

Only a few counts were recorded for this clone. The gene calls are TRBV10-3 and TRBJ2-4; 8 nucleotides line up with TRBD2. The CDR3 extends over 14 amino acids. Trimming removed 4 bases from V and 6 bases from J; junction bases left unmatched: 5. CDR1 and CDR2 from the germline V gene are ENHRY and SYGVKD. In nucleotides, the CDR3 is TGTGCCATCAGTGCAGCGGGAGTTACAAACATTCAGTACTTC. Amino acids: CAISAAGVTNIQYF.

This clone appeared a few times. The CDR3 region is CASSAPGTGSGKLFF. In DNA form, the CDR3 reads TGTGCCAGCAGTGCGCCCGGGACAGGGAGTGGGAAACTGTTTTTT. The chain joins TRBV25-1 to TRBJ1-4; 9 bases are a match to TRBD1. Germline CDR1 MGHDK, CDR2 SYGVNS. This CDR3 spans 15 amino acids. Trimming took 4 bases from V and 11 from J; bases not matched to a gene: 11. The entire variable domain, with the rest obtained from reference TRBV25-1 and TRBJ1-4, is as follows: EADIYQTPRYLVIGTGKKITLECSQTMGHDKMYWYQQDPGMELHLIHYSYGVNSTEKGDLSSESTVSRIRTEHFPLTLESARPSHTSQYLCASSAPGTGSGKLFFGSGTQLSVL.